Sequencing of this T cell receptor beta chain was carried out in a study of OX40 agonist ivuxolimab in advanced cancers. Study overall: Three patients showed partial responses: one hepatocellular carcinoma and two cutaneous melanoma cases.

Assay used: immunoSEQ multiplex PCR; TCRdb lists only in-frame clones, some missing. The table lists 70,000 to 85,000 clones, about 88% of them singletons. Notes on the study in general: Average numbers of expanded clones were greater in CD8+ T cells than in CD4+.

About this clone: Its antigen is not identified.

The CDR3 covers 14 residues. V dropped 2 bases and J dropped 6 bases, with 13 bases sitting between them. Germline values: CDR1 MDHEN, CDR2 SYDVKM. The TCR sequence derives from an adult with an advanced solid tumor such as melanoma, head and neck, liver or kidney cancer. The V gene is TRBV28, the J gene TRBJ1-1; possibly TRBD1 for D (5 bases). The sequenced sample was CD4+ or CD8+ T cells sorted from blood, obtained in a trial of the OX40 agonist ivuxolimab. The CDR3 coding sequence is TGTGCCAGCAGTTTAATAGGGACCCCGCCTGAAGCTTTCTTT. This encodes CASSLIGTPPEAFF.